This T cell receptor (beta chain) derives from a study of T cell responses to AZD1222 COVID-19 vaccine. The table came from immunoSEQ multiplex PCR; TCRdb's copy has only in-frame clones and leaves some out. The sample has more than 85,000 clones; over 80% are singletons. Study conclusions and caveats: A rise in Spike-specific TCR breadth and depth followed two AZD1222 doses. Repertoires were sampled only after the peak T cell response. Nearly half of spike-specific TCRs reportedly go after variant regions that carry no mutations.

The V gene's germline CDR1 is KGHSH and CDR2 LQKENI. The CDR3 has 13 amino acids. V was pared by 3 bases and J by 2 bases, with 7 bases between. About this clone: The antigen is unknown.

The specimen was peripheral blood, collected on day 0 of AZD1222 vaccination. The gene calls are TRBV18 and TRBJ1-2; no clear D. The clonotype comes from an adult in good health. In DNA form, the CDR3 reads TGTGCCAGCTCACCTCCAGAAAACTATGGCTACACCTTC. Amino acids: CASSPPENYGYTF. Full variable domain (missing parts from reference TRBV18 and TRBJ1-2): NAGVMQNPRHLVRRRGQEARLRCSPMKGHSHVYWYRQLPEEGLKFMVYLQKENIIDESGMPKERFSAEFPKEGPSILRIQQVVRGDSAAYFCASSPPENYGYTFGSGTRLTVV.